This T cell receptor (beta chain) was recorded in a study of human T cells and chemical hapten exposure. This clonotype was picked up a small number of times. As for time point: patch test 2, 6 weeks after DPC sensitization. Stated treatment: therapeutic diphenylcyclopropenone sensitization with weekly scalp DPC. The CDR3 has 14 amino acids. The ends were cut back, 3 bases at V and 2 bases at J, with 10 bases in the middle. CDR1 is LNHDA, CDR2 SQIVND, per germline (reference sequence). TCRdb re-called the RACE reads through MiXCR, storing one row per CDR3 protein. The sample has roughly 30,000 distinct CDR3 sequences; 9.4% are singletons.

This receptor was taken from a man aged 25-45 years with alopecia areata. Some clones in this sample may be carry-over from other donors' samples. Sample: whole blood, taken in connection with sensitization to the hapten diphenylcyclopropenone (DPC). This chain joins TRBV19 and TRBJ1-2; D gene ambiguous. CDR3 loop: CASSISTGNYGYTF. The CDR3 DNA sequence: TGTGCCAGTAGTATTTCAACGGGAAACTATGGCTACACCTTC.